This T cell receptor (beta chain) was profiled in a study of monozygotic twins with inflammatory bowel disease. Study results and limitations: No one strong IBD-associated signal or clonotype was supported.

Each of TCRalpha and TCRbeta cDNA went through two nested PCRs, lasting approximately 16 and 9 cycles. TCRdb processed the 5' RACE reads again and assigns one entry to each CDR3 protein, with no DNA. The specimen's table records more than 100,000 distinct CDR3 sequences. As regards this clonotype: The antigen is unknown.

Sequencing was done on a sample of blood. The origin of this receptor is a human donor with ulcerative colitis or Crohn's disease, or a healthy co-twin of an affected twin (not recorded which).

The CDR3 here is CSVPRGPQETQYF. The chain links TRBV29-1 to TRBJ2-5; TCRdb's assignment of TRBD2 cannot be checked, as there is no DNA. Looked up from germline, CDR1 is SQVTM and CDR2 is ANQGSEA. This CDR3 has 13 amino acids. Combining the CDR3 with reference TRBV29-1 and TRBJ2-5 gives the whole variable domain SAVISQKPSRDICQRGTSLTIQCQVDSQVTMMFWYRQQPGQSLTLIATANQGSEATYESGFVIDKFPISRPNLTFSTLTVSNMSPEDSSIYLCSVPRGPQETQYFGPGTRLLVL.